This entry lists 3 T cell receptor beta chains sequenced from one sample in a study of CD8 T cells in Susac syndrome. The RNA input was about 0.5 to 1 ug, and it was reverse transcribed with random hexamers. MiXCR, run by TCRdb on the immunoSEQ multiplex PCR reads, gives a single entry per CDR3 protein. The sample contains over 350,000 distinct CDR3 sequences, approximately 85% of which appear only once. Sequenced input: CD8+ T cells from PBMCs. These receptors were obtained from a human donor with multiple sclerosis.

This clonotype was seen only a few times. This chain uses TRBV13 with TRBJ2-7; 9 bases map to TRBD1. V lost 5 bases and J lost 2; bases outside the gene matches: 4. This CDR3 comprises 14 residues. Germline V lookup: CDR1 PRHDT, CDR2 FYEKMQ (reference sequence). CDR3 nucleotides: TGTGCCAGCAGCGGGGGGGACAGGGCCTACGAGCAGTACTTC. Residues: CASSGGDRAYEQYF. Using reference TRBV13 and TRBJ2-7 for the parts outside the CDR3, the full variable domain is AAGVIQSPRHLIKEKRETATLKCYPIPRHDTVYWYQQGPGQDPQFLISFYEKMQSDKGSIPDRFSAQQFSDYHSELNMSSLELGDSALYFCASSGGDRAYEQYFGPGTRLTVT.

This chain uses TRBV6-4 with TRBJ1-6; possibly TRBD1 for D (5 bases). The V and J ends lost 3 bases and 7 bases respectively, with 13 bases between them. Germline V CDR1 and CDR2: MRHNA, SNTAGT. The length of the CDR3 is 15 residues. The CDR3 DNA follows: TGTGCCAGCAGTGATTCTCTGGGGGACAATTCACCCCTCCACTTT. This sequence encodes CASSDSLGDNSPLHF.

This chain links TRBV29-1 with TRBJ1-2, with 7 bases fitting TRBD1. Germline values: CDR1 SQVTM, CDR2 ANQGSEA. The CDR3 sequence is 15 residues long. V lost 3 bases and J lost 2; bases outside the gene matches: 9. CDR3 nucleotides: TGCAGCGTTGATTCCGACAGGGCGGGCAACTATGGCTACACCTTC. Residues: CSVDSDRAGNYGYTF.